Included here is one T cell receptor beta chain sequence, with context. Its antigen is as yet unknown. The authors reverse transcribed all of the isolated RNA, so sequencing captured expressed TCRB transcripts. Produced via immunoSEQ multiplex PCR; TCRdb's table is partial and in-frame only. The profile shows 130,000 or so clones, roughly 10% of them singletons. These data are taken from a study of beta chain features in type 1 diabetes. Trimming pared 2 bases from V and 7 bases from J, leaving 6 bases between. This CDR3 region has 13 residues. CDR1 and CDR2 (germline): MDHEN, SYDVKM. Study-wide results and caveats: Sampled from patients, naive, central memory and Treg TCRB repertoires appeared more similar than those sampled from healthy donors. Whether TCRB rearrangement is influenced by HLA type was left unresolved in this analysis. Significant though moderate, a shortening of TCRB CDR3s appeared in all four CD4+ subsets of Type 1 diabetes patients. When VDJ junctions were examined, type 1 diabetes patients showed fewer insertions and more deletions.

The TCR comes from a man younger than 45 with type 1 diabetes. This rearrangement joins TRBV28 to TRBJ1-6; D uncertain. The sample taken for sequencing was central memory CD4+ T cells from blood. The CDR3 reads CASSLLPNSPLHF. Here the CDR3 DNA reads TGTGCCAGCAGTTTACTTCCCAATTCACCCCTCCACTTT.